Listed below are T cell receptor beta chains from one sample, sequenced in a study of T cell responses to AZD1222 COVID-19 vaccine. Sequenced by immunoSEQ multiplex PCR; TCRdb stores in-frame clones only, minus some. Among around 110,000 clones listed, 88% were seen once. Material: peripheral blood, obtained on day 0 of AZD1222 vaccination. The receptor source for this set is an adult in good health. CDR3s include the opening cysteine and the closing phenylalanine or tryptophan. The D gene is left open where the match is weak. A clone size is listed for some rows: how often the clone was seen (once, few, many), or a class if it is expanded.

>13|-|TRBD2|TRBV5-6|TRBJ2-7
CASSVGLAGEQYF
TGTGCCAGCAGCGTGGGACTAGCGGGAGAGCAGTACTTC
>16|-|-|TRBV4-3|TRBJ1-2
CASSQEVTRGGYGYTF
TGCGCCAGCAGCCAAGAGGTCACGCGGGGGGGCTATGGCTACACCTTC
>15|-|TRBD1|TRBV6-2/TRBV6-3|TRBJ1-4
CASSAPGQGIEKLFF
TGTGCCAGCAGTGCCCCGGGACAGGGAATTGAAAAACTGTTTTTT
>15|-|-|TRBV9|TRBJ1-3
CASSVATSSGNTIYF
TGTGCCAGCAGCGTAGCTACAAGCTCTGGAAACACCATATATTTT
>14|-|-|TRBV2|TRBJ2-1
CASSARLGANEQFF
TGTGCCAGCAGTGCCCGACTAGGGGCCAATGAGCAGTTCTTC
>17|-|TRBD2|TRBV23-1|TRBJ2-1
CASSRTSGTDSYNEQFF
TGCGCCAGCAGTCGGACTAGCGGGACTGACTCCTACAATGAGCAGTTCTTC
>14|-|TRBD1|TRBV19|TRBJ1-4
CASGDRGNTEKLFF
TGTGCCAGTGGCGACAGGGGGAACACTGAAAAACTGTTTTTT
>17|once|TRBD2|TRBV30|TRBJ2-3
CAWSATGLAGGPRTQYF
TGTGCCTGGAGTGCCACGGGACTAGCGGGGGGGCCGCGTACGCAGTATTTT
>14|-|-|TRBV3-1/TRBV3-2|TRBJ1-2
CASSQDAAPYGYTF
TGTGCCAGCAGCCAAGACGCAGCGCCCTATGGCTACACCTTC
>17|-|TRBD2|TRBV4-3|TRBJ2-3
CASSQGPGLAGTDTQYF
TGCGCCAGCAGCCAAGGCCCGGGACTAGCGGGCACAGATACGCAGTATTTT
>12|-|-|TRBV3-1/TRBV3-2|TRBJ1-6
CASSGNNSPLHF
TGTGCCAGCAGCGGAAATAATTCACCCCTCCACTTT
>12|-|TRBD1|TRBV6-2/TRBV6-3|TRBJ1-2
CASSTGQYGYTF
TGTGCCAGCAGCACGGGACAGTATGGCTACACCTTC
>17|-|-|TRBV18|TRBJ2-2
CASSPDSRARGTGELFF
TGTGCCAGCTCACCGGATAGCAGGGCCCGAGGCACCGGGGAGCTGTTTTTT
>17|-|-|TRBV5-4|TRBJ1-1
CASSLVIGGGMNTEAFF
TGTGCCAGCAGCTTGGTAATTGGGGGAGGGATGAACACTGAAGCTTTCTTT
>14|many|-|TRBV6-5|TRBJ2-7
CASSYKTGPYEQYF
TGTGCCAGCAGTTACAAGACAGGCCCCTACGAGCAGTACTTC
>16|-|TRBD1|TRBV25-1|TRBJ2-7
CASSDLGTGRTYEQYF
TGTGCCAGCAGTGATCTAGGGACAGGGCGAACCTACGAGCAGTACTTC
>15|-|TRBD1|TRBV5-8|TRBJ2-7
CASSRTGVWSYEQYF
TGTGCCAGCAGCAGGACAGGGGTCTGGTCCTACGAGCAGTACTTC
>14|-|-|TRBV2|TRBJ1-2
CASSEIRTNYGYTF
TGTGCCAGCAGTGAAATCCGAACTAACTATGGCTACACCTTC
>14|-|TRBD2|TRBV6-2/TRBV6-3|TRBJ2-5
CASSNTGTTSTQYF
TGTGCCAGCAGTAACACCGGGACTACATCGACCCAGTACTTC
>14|-|-|TRBV6-5|TRBJ2-2
CASKGGANTGELFF
TGTGCCAGCAAGGGGGGGGCGAACACCGGGGAGCTGTTTTTT
>15|few|TRBD1|TRBV5-5|TRBJ1-2
CASSPMTGGNYGYTF
TGTGCCAGCAGCCCGATGACAGGGGGCAACTATGGCTACACCTTC
>16|-|-|TRBV6-4|TRBJ2-7
CASSDSRPLGLLEQYF
TGTGCCAGCAGTGACTCGAGGCCCTTAGGATTACTCGAGCAGTACTTC
>14|-|-|TRBV6-5|TRBJ1-1
CASSYHPKTTEAFF
TGTGCCAGCAGTTACCACCCCAAGACCACTGAAGCTTTCTTT
>16|-|-|TRBV19|TRBJ1-2
CASRNVGTHSNYGYTF
TGTGCCAGTAGAAATGTCGGGACCCACTCTAACTATGGCTACACCTTC
>14|-|-|TRBV18|TRBJ1-2
CASSPPSDRYGYTF
TGTGCCAGCTCACCACCGTCGGACCGGTATGGCTACACCTTC
>14|-|TRBD1|TRBV2|TRBJ2-4
CASKNRGAKNIQYF
TGTGCCAGCAAGAACAGGGGAGCCAAAAACATTCAGTACTTC
>15|-|TRBD2|TRBV3-1/TRBV3-2|TRBJ2-7
CASSHDSGGTREQYF
TGTGCCAGCAGCCACGATAGCGGGGGGACTCGGGAGCAGTACTTC
>13|-|TRBD1|TRBV18|TRBJ1-1
CASSPGTGGLAFF
TGTGCCAGCTCACCCGGGACAGGGGGTCTGGCTTTCTTT
>15|-|TRBD2|TRBV5-4|TRBJ2-7
CASSLGGGSYYEQYF
TGTGCCAGCAGCTTGGGTGGCGGGAGCTACTACGAGCAGTACTTC
>14|-|TRBD1|TRBV30|TRBJ1-1
CAWSVGTGNTEAFF
TGTGCCTGGAGTGTTGGGACAGGGAACACTGAAGCTTTCTTT
>13|-|TRBD2|TRBV7-2|TRBJ2-2
CASSWTSSGELFF
TGTGCCAGCAGCTGGACTAGTTCCGGGGAGCTGTTTTTT
>12|-|-|TRBV11-2|TRBJ2-7
CASSLDLGEQYF
TGTGCCAGCAGCTTAGACTTGGGAGAGCAGTACTTC
>13|once|-|TRBV25-1|TRBJ1-1
CASRGSGNTEAFF
TGTGCCAGCAGGGGTTCTGGGAACACTGAAGCTTTCTTT
>17|-|TRBD1|TRBV6-6|TRBJ1-2
CASSLTGGQGLWYGYTF
TGTGCCAGCAGTCTAACAGGGGGGCAGGGTCTATGGTATGGCTACACCTTC
>16|-|TRBD2|TRBV5-4|TRBJ2-7
CASSGGGGPSGYEQYF
TGTGCCAGCAGCGGTGGCGGGGGGCCTAGCGGCTACGAGCAGTACTTC
>10|-|-|TRBV29-1|TRBJ1-2
CSGVPYGYTF
TGCAGCGGCGTTCCCTATGGCTACACCTTC
>11|-|-|TRBV20-1|TRBJ1-1
CSADKNTEAFF
TGCAGTGCAGACAAGAACACTGAAGCTTTCTTT